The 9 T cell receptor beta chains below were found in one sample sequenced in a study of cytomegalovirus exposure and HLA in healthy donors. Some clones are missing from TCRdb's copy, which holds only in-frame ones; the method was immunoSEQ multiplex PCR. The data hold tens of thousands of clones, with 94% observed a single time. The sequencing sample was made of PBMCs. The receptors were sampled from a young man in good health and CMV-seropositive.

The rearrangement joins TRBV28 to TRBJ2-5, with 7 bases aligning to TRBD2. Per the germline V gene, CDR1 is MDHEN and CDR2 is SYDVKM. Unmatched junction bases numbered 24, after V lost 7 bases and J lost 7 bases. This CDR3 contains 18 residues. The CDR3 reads CASTSGRGWKSGEGTQYF. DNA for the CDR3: TGTGCCAGCACTTCTGGCCGAGGGTGGAAAAGCGGGGAAGGGACCCAGTACTTC. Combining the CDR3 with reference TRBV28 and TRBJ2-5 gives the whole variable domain DVKVTQSSRYLVKRTGEKVFLECVQDMDHENMFWYRQDPGLGLRLIYFSYDVKMKEKGDIPEGYSVSREKKERFSLILESASTNQTSMYLCASTSGRGWKSGEGTQYFGPGTRLLVL.

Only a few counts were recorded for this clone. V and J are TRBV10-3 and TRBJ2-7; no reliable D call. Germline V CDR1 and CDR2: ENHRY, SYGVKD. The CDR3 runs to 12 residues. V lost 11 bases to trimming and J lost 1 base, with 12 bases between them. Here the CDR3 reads CASRSESYEQYF. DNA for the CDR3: TGTGCCTCCCGGTCCGAGTCCTACGAGCAGTACTTC.

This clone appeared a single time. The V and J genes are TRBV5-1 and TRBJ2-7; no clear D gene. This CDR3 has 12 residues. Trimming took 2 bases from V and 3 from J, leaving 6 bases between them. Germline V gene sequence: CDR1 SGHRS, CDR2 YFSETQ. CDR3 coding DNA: TGCGCCAGCAGCTTTAGTAGCTACGAGCAGTACTTC. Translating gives CASSFSSYEQYF.

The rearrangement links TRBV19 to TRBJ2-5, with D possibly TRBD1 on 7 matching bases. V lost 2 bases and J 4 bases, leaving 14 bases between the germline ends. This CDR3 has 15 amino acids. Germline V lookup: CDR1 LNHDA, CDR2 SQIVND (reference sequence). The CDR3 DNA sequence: TGTGCCAGTAGTATACCCGCAGGGGGAGGAGAGACCCAGTACTTC. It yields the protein CASSIPAGGGETQYF.

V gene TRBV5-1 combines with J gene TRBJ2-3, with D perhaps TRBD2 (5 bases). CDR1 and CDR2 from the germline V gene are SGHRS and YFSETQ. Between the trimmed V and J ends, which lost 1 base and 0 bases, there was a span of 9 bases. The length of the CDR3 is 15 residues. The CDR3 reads CASSLKSGSTDTQYF. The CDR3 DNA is TGCGCCAGCAGCTTGAAAAGCGGAAGCACAGATACGCAGTATTTT.

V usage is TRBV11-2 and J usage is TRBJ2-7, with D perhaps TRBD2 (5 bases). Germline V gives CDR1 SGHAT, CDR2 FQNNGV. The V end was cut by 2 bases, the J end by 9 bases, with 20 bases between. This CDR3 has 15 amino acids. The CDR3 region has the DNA TGTGCCAGCAGCTTAACGGGGAAAGAAACAGTGCGGCAGTACTTC. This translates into CASSLTGKETVRQYF.

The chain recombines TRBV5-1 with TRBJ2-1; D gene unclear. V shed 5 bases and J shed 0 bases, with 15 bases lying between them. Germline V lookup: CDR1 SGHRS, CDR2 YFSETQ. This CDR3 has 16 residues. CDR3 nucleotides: TGCGCCAGCAGGCATAGGCGGTTAGGCTCCTACAATGAGCAGTTCTTC. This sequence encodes CASRHRRLGSYNEQFF.

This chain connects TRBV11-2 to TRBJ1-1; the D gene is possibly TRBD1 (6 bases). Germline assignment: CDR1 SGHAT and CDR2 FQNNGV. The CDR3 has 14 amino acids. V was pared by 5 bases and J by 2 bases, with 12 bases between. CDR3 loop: CASSRGQINTEAFF. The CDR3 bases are TGTGCCAGCAGCCGAGGACAGATTAACACTGAAGCTTTCTTT.

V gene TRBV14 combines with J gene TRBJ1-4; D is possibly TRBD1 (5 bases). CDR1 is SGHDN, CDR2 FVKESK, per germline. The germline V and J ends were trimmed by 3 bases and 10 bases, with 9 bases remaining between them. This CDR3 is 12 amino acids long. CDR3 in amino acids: CASSHPGGKLFF. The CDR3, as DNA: TGTGCCAGCAGCCACCCGGGGGGAAAACTGTTTTTT.